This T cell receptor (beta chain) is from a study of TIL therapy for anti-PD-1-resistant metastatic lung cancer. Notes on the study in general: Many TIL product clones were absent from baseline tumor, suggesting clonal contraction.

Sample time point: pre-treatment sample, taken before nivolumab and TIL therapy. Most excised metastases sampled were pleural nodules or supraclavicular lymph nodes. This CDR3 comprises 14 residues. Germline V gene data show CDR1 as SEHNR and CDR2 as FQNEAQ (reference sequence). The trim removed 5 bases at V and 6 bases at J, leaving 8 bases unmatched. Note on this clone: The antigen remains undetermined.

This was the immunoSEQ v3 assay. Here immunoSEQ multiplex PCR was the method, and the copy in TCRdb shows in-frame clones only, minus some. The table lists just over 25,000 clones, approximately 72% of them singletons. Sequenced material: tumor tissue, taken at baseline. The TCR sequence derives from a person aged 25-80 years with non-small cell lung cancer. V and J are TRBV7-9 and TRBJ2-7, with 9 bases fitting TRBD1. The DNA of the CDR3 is TGTGCCAGCAGCCTGGGACAGGGAGTTGCCGAGCAGTACTTC. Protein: CASSLGQGVAEQYF.